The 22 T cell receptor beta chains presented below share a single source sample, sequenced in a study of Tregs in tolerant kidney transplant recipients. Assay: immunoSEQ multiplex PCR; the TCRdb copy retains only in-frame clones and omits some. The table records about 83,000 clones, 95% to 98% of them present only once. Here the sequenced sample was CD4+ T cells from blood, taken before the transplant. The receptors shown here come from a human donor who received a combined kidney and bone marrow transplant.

The CDR3 DNA reads as TGTGCCAGCAGTTGGGGACAGGGGGTAAAGGGCGAGCAGTACTTC. Protein: CASSWGQGVKGEQYF. V and J are TRBV27 and TRBJ2-7; 11 nucleotides agree with TRBD1. The CDR3 is 15 amino acids. The germline CDR1 and CDR2 sequences are MNHEY and SMNVEV (reference sequence). Trimming cost V 4 bases and J 6 bases; bases outside gene matches: 8.

CDR3 coding DNA: TGTGCCAGCAGCGTAGCAGCACTAGCGGGCCCAGATACGCAGTATTTT. This codes for CASSVAALAGPDTQYF. This chain links TRBV9 with TRBJ2-3; 9 nucleotides line up with TRBD2. CDR3 length: 16 residues. The ends lost 0 bases at V and 4 bases at J; junction bases unmatched: 6. The germline V gene has CDR1 SGDLS and CDR2 YYNGEE.

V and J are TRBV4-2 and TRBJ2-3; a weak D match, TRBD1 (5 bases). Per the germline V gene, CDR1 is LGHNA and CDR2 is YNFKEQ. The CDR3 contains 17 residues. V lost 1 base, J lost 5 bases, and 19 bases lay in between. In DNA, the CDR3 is TGTGCCAGCAGCCAAGTTCCCCAGGGTAAAGGAAGAGATACGCAGTATTTT. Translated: CASSQVPQGKGRDTQYF.

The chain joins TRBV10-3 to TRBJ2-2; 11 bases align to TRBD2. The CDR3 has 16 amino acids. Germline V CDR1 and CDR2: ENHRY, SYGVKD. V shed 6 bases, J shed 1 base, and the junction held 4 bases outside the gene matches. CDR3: CAISAGTSGNTGELFF. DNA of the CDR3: TGTGCCATCAGCGCCGGGACTAGCGGGAACACCGGGGAGCTGTTTTTT.

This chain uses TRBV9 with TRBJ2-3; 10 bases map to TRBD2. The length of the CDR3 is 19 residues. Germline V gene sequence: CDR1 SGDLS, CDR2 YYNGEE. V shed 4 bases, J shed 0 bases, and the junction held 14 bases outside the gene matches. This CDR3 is CASSPRSSGRLVSTDTQYF. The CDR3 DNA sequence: TGTGCCAGCAGCCCCCGGTCTAGCGGGAGATTGGTAAGCACAGATACGCAGTATTTT.

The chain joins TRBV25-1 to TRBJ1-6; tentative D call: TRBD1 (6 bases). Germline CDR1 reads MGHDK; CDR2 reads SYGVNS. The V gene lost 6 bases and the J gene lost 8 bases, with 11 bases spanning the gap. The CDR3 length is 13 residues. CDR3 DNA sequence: TGTGCCAGCAGCAGGGGTGTCGATTCACCCCTCCACTTT. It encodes CASSRGVDSPLHF.

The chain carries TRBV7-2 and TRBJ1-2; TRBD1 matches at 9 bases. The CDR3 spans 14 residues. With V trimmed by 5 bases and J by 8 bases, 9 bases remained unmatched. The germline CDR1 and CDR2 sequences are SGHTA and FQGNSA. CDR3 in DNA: TGTGCCAGCAGCGTCCGGGACAGGGTTGCGGGCTACACCTTC. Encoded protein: CASSVRDRVAGYTF.

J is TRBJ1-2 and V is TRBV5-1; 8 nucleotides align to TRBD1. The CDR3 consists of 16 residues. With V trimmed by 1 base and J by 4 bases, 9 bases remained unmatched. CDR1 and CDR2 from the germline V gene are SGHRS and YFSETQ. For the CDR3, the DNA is TGCGCCAGCAGCTTGACAGGGGGAGTGGGGCGCTATGGCTACACCTTC. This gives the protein CASSLTGGVGRYGYTF.

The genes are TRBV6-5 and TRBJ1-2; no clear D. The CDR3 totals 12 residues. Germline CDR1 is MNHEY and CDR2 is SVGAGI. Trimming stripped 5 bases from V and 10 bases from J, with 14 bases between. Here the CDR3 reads CASSRYSRNYTF. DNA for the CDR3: TGTGCCAGCAGTCGATACAGCCGAAACTACACCTTC.

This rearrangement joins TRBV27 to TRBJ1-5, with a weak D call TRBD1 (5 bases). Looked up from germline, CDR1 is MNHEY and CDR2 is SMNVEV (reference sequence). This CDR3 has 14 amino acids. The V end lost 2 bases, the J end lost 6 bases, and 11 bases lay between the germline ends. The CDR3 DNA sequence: TGTGCCAGCAGTTTACGAGGGGAGGGTCAGCCCCAGCATTTT. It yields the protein CASSLRGEGQPQHF.

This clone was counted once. The CDR3 region is CASSNGQSGANVLTF. In nucleotides, the CDR3 is TGTGCCAGCAGTAATGGACAGTCTGGGGCCAACGTCCTGACTTTC. The rearrangement joins TRBV9 to TRBJ2-6; a possible D gene is TRBD1 (6 bases). V gave up 5 bases and J gave up 1 base, with 10 bases separating them. Germline CDR1 is SGDLS and CDR2 is YYNGEE. The CDR3 totals 15 residues.

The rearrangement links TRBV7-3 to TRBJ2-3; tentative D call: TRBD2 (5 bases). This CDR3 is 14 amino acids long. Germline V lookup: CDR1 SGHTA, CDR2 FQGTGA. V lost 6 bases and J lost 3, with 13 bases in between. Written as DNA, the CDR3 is TGTGCCAGCAGTACCGGACTTACAACAGATACGCAGTATTTT. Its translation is CASSTGLTTDTQYF.

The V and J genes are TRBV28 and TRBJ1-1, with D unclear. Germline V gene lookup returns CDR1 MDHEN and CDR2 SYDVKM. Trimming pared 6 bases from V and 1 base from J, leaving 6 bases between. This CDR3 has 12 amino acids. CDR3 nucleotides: TGTGCCAGCAGCCCTCGGAACACTGAAGCTTTCTTT. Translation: CASSPRNTEAFF. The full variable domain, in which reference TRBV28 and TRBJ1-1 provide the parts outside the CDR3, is DVKVTQSSRYLVKRTGEKVFLECVQDMDHENMFWYRQDPGLGLRLIYFSYDVKMKEKGDIPEGYSVSREKKERFSLILESASTNQTSMYLCASSPRNTEAFFGQGTRLTVV.

As DNA, the CDR3 is TGTGCCAGCTCACCTGGCTTCCAGGGAAACTATGGCTACACCTTC. Amino acids: CASSPGFQGNYGYTF. The chain uses TRBV18 and TRBJ1-2; a possible D gene is TRBD1 (5 bases). The germline V gene has CDR1 KGHSH and CDR2 LQKENI. V was clipped by 3 bases and J by 2 bases, with 13 bases between them. There are 15 residues in the CDR3. Drawing the rest from reference TRBV18 and TRBJ1-2, the complete variable domain is NAGVMQNPRHLVRRRGQEARLRCSPMKGHSHVYWYRQLPEEGLKFMVYLQKENIIDESGMPKERFSAEFPKEGPSILRIQQVVRGDSAAYFCASSPGFQGNYGYTFGSGTRLTVV.

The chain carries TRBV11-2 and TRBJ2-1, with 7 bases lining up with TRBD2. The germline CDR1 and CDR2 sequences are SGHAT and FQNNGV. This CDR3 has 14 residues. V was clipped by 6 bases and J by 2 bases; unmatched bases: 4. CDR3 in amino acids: CASRVGTTYNEQFF. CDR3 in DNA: TGTGCCAGCAGAGTTGGGACTACCTACAATGAGCAGTTCTTC.

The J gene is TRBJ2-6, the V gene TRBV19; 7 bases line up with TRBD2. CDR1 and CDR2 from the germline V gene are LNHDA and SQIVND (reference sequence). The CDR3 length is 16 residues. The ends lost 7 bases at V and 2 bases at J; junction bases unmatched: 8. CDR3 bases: TGTGCCAGTAACTCGCCGGGGGGTACTGGGGCCAACGTCCTGACTTTC. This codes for CASNSPGGTGANVLTF. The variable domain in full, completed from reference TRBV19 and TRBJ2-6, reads DGGITQSPKYLFRKEGQNVTLSCEQNLNHDAMYWYRQDPGQGLRLIYYSQIVNDFQKGDIAEGYSVSREKKESFPLTVTSAQKNPTAFYLCASNSPGGTGANVLTFGAGSRLTVL.

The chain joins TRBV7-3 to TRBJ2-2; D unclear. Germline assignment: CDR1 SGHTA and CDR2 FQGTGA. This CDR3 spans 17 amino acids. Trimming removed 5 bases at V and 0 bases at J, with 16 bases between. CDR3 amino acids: CASSPYSGTPNTGELFF. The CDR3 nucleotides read TGTGCCAGCAGCCCATACTCGGGTACACCGAACACCGGGGAGCTGTTTTTT.

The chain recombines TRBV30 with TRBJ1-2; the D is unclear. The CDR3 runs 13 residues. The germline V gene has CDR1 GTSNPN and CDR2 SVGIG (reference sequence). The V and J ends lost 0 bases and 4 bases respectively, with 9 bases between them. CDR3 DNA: TGTGCCTGGAGTGTATTGGCCGCCTATGGCTACACCTTC. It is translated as CAWSVLAAYGYTF.

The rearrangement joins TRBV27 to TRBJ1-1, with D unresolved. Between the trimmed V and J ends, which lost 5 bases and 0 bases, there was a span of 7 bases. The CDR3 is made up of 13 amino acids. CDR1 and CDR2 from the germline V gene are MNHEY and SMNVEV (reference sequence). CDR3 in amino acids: CASSTTVNTEAFF. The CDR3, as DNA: TGTGCCAGCAGTACCACAGTGAACACTGAAGCTTTCTTT.

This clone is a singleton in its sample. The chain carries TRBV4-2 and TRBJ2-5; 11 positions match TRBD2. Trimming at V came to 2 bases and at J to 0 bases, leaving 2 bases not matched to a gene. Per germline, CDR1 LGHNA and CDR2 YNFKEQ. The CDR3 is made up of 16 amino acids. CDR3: CASSQLLAGDQETQYF. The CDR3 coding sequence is TGTGCCAGCAGCCAACTACTAGCGGGAGACCAAGAGACCCAGTACTTC.

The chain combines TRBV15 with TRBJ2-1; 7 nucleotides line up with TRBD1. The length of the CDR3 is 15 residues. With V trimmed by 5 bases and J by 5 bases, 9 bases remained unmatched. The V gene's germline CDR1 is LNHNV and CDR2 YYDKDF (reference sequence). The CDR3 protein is CATSGYRGGNNEQFF. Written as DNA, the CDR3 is TGTGCCACCAGCGGTTACAGGGGCGGAAACAATGAGCAGTTCTTC.

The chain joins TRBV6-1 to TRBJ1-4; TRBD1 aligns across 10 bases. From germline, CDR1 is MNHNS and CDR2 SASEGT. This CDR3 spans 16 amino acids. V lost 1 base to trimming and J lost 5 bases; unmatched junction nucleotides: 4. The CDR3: CASSEVDRGSNEKLFF. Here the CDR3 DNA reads TGTGCCAGCAGTGAAGTGGACAGGGGGTCCAATGAAAAACTGTTTTTT.